This is a list of T cell receptor beta chains from one sample in a study of cytomegalovirus exposure and HLA in healthy donors. The protocol was immunoSEQ multiplex PCR, while the TCRdb copy is restricted to in-frame clones and leaves out a portion. The table includes around 120,000 clones, 79% detected once. Sequencing was done on a sample of PBMCs. Every receptor here comes from a man aged 18 to 35 in good health and CMV-seronegative. The CDR3 runs from the conserved cysteine through the conserved F or W. Each record gives: D gene, V gene, CDR3 length, J gene, clone size, CDR3 protein, CDR3 DNA. The D gene is left open where the match is weak. Size is stated for part of the rows, as once, few or many counts, or as a class when the clone is expanded.

D gene: TRBD1
V gene: TRBV6-5
CDR3 length: 16
J gene: TRBJ1-2
clone size: NA
CDR3 protein: CASSYSTGTSHYGYTF
CDR3 DNA: TGTGCCAGCAGTTACTCGACAGGGACCTCACACTATGGCTACACCTTC

D gene: TRBD1
V gene: TRBV7-2
CDR3 length: 16
J gene: TRBJ1-2
clone size: once
CDR3 protein: CASSGRGQGGRNGYTF
CDR3 DNA: TGTGCCAGCAGCGGGCGCGGACAGGGCGGTCGAAATGGCTACACCTTC

D gene: TRBD2
V gene: TRBV5-6
CDR3 length: 16
J gene: TRBJ2-1
clone size: once
CDR3 protein: CASSLSGLAGRDEQFF
CDR3 DNA: TGTGCCAGCAGCTTGTCGGGACTAGCGGGGAGGGATGAGCAGTTCTTC

D gene: NA
V gene: TRBV6-1
CDR3 length: 12
J gene: TRBJ2-7
clone size: NA
CDR3 protein: CASRPDNYEQYF
CDR3 DNA: TGTGCCAGCAGGCCGGACAACTACGAGCAGTACTTC

D gene: TRBD1
V gene: TRBV9
CDR3 length: 17
J gene: TRBJ2-2
clone size: NA
CDR3 protein: CASSVGGQGAYTGELFF
CDR3 DNA: TGTGCCAGCAGCGTAGGGGGACAGGGGGCATACACCGGGGAGCTGTTTTTT

D gene: NA
V gene: TRBV11-2
CDR3 length: 15
J gene: TRBJ2-1
clone size: NA
CDR3 protein: CASRRALRSYNEQFF
CDR3 DNA: TGTGCCAGCAGGCGGGCCTTACGCTCCTACAATGAGCAGTTCTTC

D gene: NA
V gene: TRBV27
CDR3 length: 13
J gene: TRBJ1-2
clone size: few
CDR3 protein: CASTPRRGTGYTF
CDR3 DNA: TGTGCCAGCACCCCTCGGAGGGGTACTGGCTACACCTTC

D gene: NA
V gene: TRBV4-3
CDR3 length: 16
J gene: TRBJ2-1
clone size: NA
CDR3 protein: CASSQDRSGFYNEQFF
CDR3 DNA: TGCGCCAGCAGCCAGGACCGCAGCGGATTCTACAATGAGCAGTTCTTC

D gene: TRBD1
V gene: TRBV2
CDR3 length: 14
J gene: TRBJ1-1
clone size: NA
CDR3 protein: CASSGDRGNTEAFF
CDR3 DNA: TGTGCCAGCAGTGGGGACAGGGGGAACACTGAAGCTTTCTTT

D gene: TRBD1
V gene: TRBV6-1
CDR3 length: 14
J gene: TRBJ1-5
clone size: NA
CDR3 protein: CASSVRGIGQPQHF
CDR3 DNA: TGTGCCAGCAGTGTCAGGGGGATAGGTCAGCCCCAGCATTTT

D gene: TRBD2
V gene: TRBV7-2
CDR3 length: 17
J gene: TRBJ2-7
clone size: few
CDR3 protein: CASSTTSGIVEGYEQYF
CDR3 DNA: TGTGCCAGCAGCACCACTAGCGGAATCGTTGAGGGCTACGAGCAGTACTTC

D gene: TRBD1
V gene: TRBV5-5
CDR3 length: 14
J gene: TRBJ1-4
clone size: few
CDR3 protein: CASSFGTGDEKLFF
CDR3 DNA: TGTGCCAGCAGCTTTGGGACAGGGGATGAAAAACTGTTTTTT

D gene: NA
V gene: TRBV27
CDR3 length: 13
J gene: TRBJ1-5
clone size: NA
CDR3 protein: CASSFQGPQPQHF
CDR3 DNA: TGTGCCAGCAGTTTCCAGGGGCCTCAGCCCCAGCATTTT

D gene: TRBD2
V gene: TRBV15
CDR3 length: 14
J gene: TRBJ2-5
clone size: NA
CDR3 protein: CATSRGLAEETQYF
CDR3 DNA: TGTGCCACCAGCAGAGGTCTAGCGGAAGAGACCCAGTACTTC

D gene: TRBD2
V gene: TRBV6-1
CDR3 length: 16
J gene: TRBJ2-3
clone size: NA
CDR3 protein: CASSERLAGSTDTQYF
CDR3 DNA: TGTGCCAGCAGTGAAAGGCTAGCGGGAAGCACAGATACGCAGTATTTT

D gene: TRBD2
V gene: TRBV7-9
CDR3 length: 15
J gene: TRBJ2-1
clone size: NA
CDR3 protein: CASSLAGLEMHEQFF
CDR3 DNA: TGTGCCAGCAGCTTAGCGGGACTAGAAATGCATGAGCAGTTCTTC

D gene: TRBD2
V gene: TRBV13
CDR3 length: 16
J gene: TRBJ2-5
clone size: NA
CDR3 protein: CASRKASGQDQETQYF
CDR3 DNA: TGTGCCAGCAGGAAGGCTAGCGGGCAAGACCAAGAGACCCAGTACTTC

D gene: TRBD2
V gene: TRBV11-3
CDR3 length: 15
J gene: TRBJ2-3
clone size: NA
CDR3 protein: CASSYPGLAGDTQYF
CDR3 DNA: TGTGCCAGCAGTTACCCGGGACTAGCGGGAGATACGCAGTATTTT

D gene: TRBD1
V gene: TRBV27
CDR3 length: 16
J gene: TRBJ2-2
clone size: NA
CDR3 protein: CASRNRTGRNTGELFF
CDR3 DNA: TGTGCCAGCAGAAACAGGACAGGGCGCAACACCGGGGAGCTGTTTTTT

D gene: NA
V gene: TRBV15
CDR3 length: 14
J gene: TRBJ1-2
clone size: NA
CDR3 protein: CATSRVQGSYGYTF
CDR3 DNA: TGTGCCACCAGCAGAGTACAGGGTAGCTATGGCTACACCTTC

D gene: NA
V gene: TRBV28
CDR3 length: 14
J gene: TRBJ2-1
clone size: NA
CDR3 protein: CASSSSREWGEQFF
CDR3 DNA: TGTGCCAGCAGTTCATCCAGGGAATGGGGTGAGCAGTTCTTC

D gene: NA
V gene: TRBV4-2
CDR3 length: 14
J gene: TRBJ1-1
clone size: few
CDR3 protein: CASSQQGFDTEAFF
CDR3 DNA: TGTGCCAGCAGCCAACAGGGGTTTGACACTGAAGCTTTCTTT

D gene: TRBD1
V gene: TRBV19
CDR3 length: 13
J gene: TRBJ1-2
clone size: NA
CDR3 protein: CASSIHRGYGYTF
CDR3 DNA: TGTGCCAGTAGTATCCACAGGGGATATGGCTACACCTTC

D gene: NA
V gene: TRBV25-1
CDR3 length: 12
J gene: TRBJ1-3
clone size: NA
CDR3 protein: CASVSSGNTIYF
CDR3 DNA: TGTGCCAGCGTTAGCTCTGGAAACACCATATATTTT

D gene: TRBD2
V gene: TRBV11-2
CDR3 length: 15
J gene: TRBJ2-7
clone size: NA
CDR3 protein: CASRWRAGEGYEQYF
CDR3 DNA: TGTGCCAGCAGGTGGAGGGCGGGAGAGGGGTACGAGCAGTACTTC

D gene: NA
V gene: TRBV14
CDR3 length: 16
J gene: TRBJ2-1
clone size: once
CDR3 protein: CASSQVPGLQSHEQFF
CDR3 DNA: TGTGCCAGCAGCCAAGTACCGGGACTCCAATCACATGAGCAGTTCTTC

D gene: TRBD1
V gene: TRBV30
CDR3 length: 13
J gene: TRBJ1-1
clone size: few
CDR3 protein: CAWSRQGDTEAFF
CDR3 DNA: TGTGCCTGGAGCCGACAGGGCGACACTGAAGCTTTCTTT

D gene: TRBD2
V gene: TRBV5-1
CDR3 length: 16
J gene: TRBJ2-1
clone size: NA
CDR3 protein: CASSFPAGGPFNEQFF
CDR3 DNA: TGCGCCAGCAGCTTCCCCGCGGGAGGGCCTTTTAATGAGCAGTTCTTC

D gene: TRBD2
V gene: TRBV5-1
CDR3 length: 16
J gene: TRBJ2-3
clone size: NA
CDR3 protein: CASSYHGTSDTDTQYF
CDR3 DNA: TGCGCCAGCAGCTATCACGGGACTAGCGACACAGATACGCAGTATTTT

D gene: TRBD1
V gene: TRBV27
CDR3 length: 16
J gene: TRBJ2-3
clone size: NA
CDR3 protein: CASSPSGTGLPDTQYF
CDR3 DNA: TGTGCCAGCAGTCCCTCCGGGACAGGGCTACCCGATACGCAGTATTTT

D gene: NA
V gene: TRBV11-1
CDR3 length: 15
J gene: TRBJ1-1
clone size: NA
CDR3 protein: CASSLMDSGLTEAFF
CDR3 DNA: TGTGCCAGCAGCTTAATGGACAGCGGTCTGACTGAAGCTTTCTTT

D gene: TRBD2
V gene: TRBV4-2
CDR3 length: 17
J gene: TRBJ2-7
clone size: NA
CDR3 protein: CASSQVTSGSKSYEQYF
CDR3 DNA: TGTGCCAGCAGCCAAGTGACTAGCGGGAGTAAGTCCTACGAGCAGTACTTC

D gene: NA
V gene: TRBV18
CDR3 length: 15
J gene: TRBJ1-1
clone size: NA
CDR3 protein: CASSINLQGGTEAFF
CDR3 DNA: TGTGCCAGCTCGATTAACCTACAGGGTGGGACTGAAGCTTTCTTT

D gene: TRBD1
V gene: TRBV7-3
CDR3 length: 16
J gene: TRBJ1-2
clone size: NA
CDR3 protein: CASSLTGQGSNYGYTF
CDR3 DNA: TGTGCCAGCAGCTTAACCGGACAGGGGAGTAACTATGGCTACACCTTC

D gene: NA
V gene: TRBV4-2
CDR3 length: 16
J gene: TRBJ2-3
clone size: few
CDR3 protein: CASSQGLGRSTDTQYF
CDR3 DNA: TGTGCCAGCAGCCAAGGTCTTGGTAGAAGCACAGATACGCAGTATTTT

D gene: NA
V gene: TRBV7-9
CDR3 length: 15
J gene: TRBJ1-2
clone size: NA
CDR3 protein: CASSLAGGVSYGYTF
CDR3 DNA: TGTGCCAGCAGCTTAGCCGGGGGGGTTTCCTATGGCTACACCTTC

D gene: NA
V gene: TRBV7-9
CDR3 length: 13
J gene: TRBJ1-2
clone size: once
CDR3 protein: CASSLPGLGGYTF
CDR3 DNA: TGTGCCAGCAGCTTGCCAGGGCTGGGAGGCTACACCTTC

D gene: NA
V gene: TRBV7-3
CDR3 length: 12
J gene: TRBJ2-7
clone size: NA
CDR3 protein: CASSSEVGEQYF
CDR3 DNA: TGTGCCAGCAGCTCGGAGGTGGGTGAGCAGTACTTC

D gene: TRBD2
V gene: TRBV18
CDR3 length: 16
J gene: TRBJ2-1
clone size: NA
CDR3 protein: CASSPQGLAGDNEQFF
CDR3 DNA: TGTGCCAGCTCACCACAGGGGCTAGCGGGTGACAATGAGCAGTTCTTC

D gene: NA
V gene: TRBV6-1
CDR3 length: 12
J gene: TRBJ2-1
clone size: NA
CDR3 protein: CASRPGLREQFF
CDR3 DNA: TGTGCCAGCAGACCCGGACTTCGTGAGCAGTTCTTC

D gene: NA
V gene: TRBV15
CDR3 length: 14
J gene: TRBJ2-5
clone size: NA
CDR3 protein: CATSRESRWETQYF
CDR3 DNA: TGTGCCACCAGCAGGGAGTCCCGATGGGAGACCCAGTACTTC

D gene: TRBD1
V gene: TRBV2
CDR3 length: 14
J gene: TRBJ1-5
clone size: few
CDR3 protein: CASSARQGNQPQHF
CDR3 DNA: TGTGCCAGCAGCGCGCGACAGGGGAATCAGCCCCAGCATTTT

D gene: NA
V gene: TRBV7-9
CDR3 length: 18
J gene: TRBJ1-4
clone size: NA
CDR3 protein: CASSLLLPLQGGKEKLFF
CDR3 DNA: TGTGCCAGCAGCTTATTACTACCCCTCCAAGGCGGAAAAGAAAAACTGTTTTTT

D gene: NA
V gene: TRBV25-1
CDR3 length: 14
J gene: TRBJ1-5
clone size: NA
CDR3 protein: CASSNTGLGQPQHF
CDR3 DNA: TGTGCCAGCAGCAACACAGGGCTAGGTCAGCCCCAGCATTTT

D gene: NA
V gene: TRBV28
CDR3 length: 12
J gene: TRBJ2-3
clone size: NA
CDR3 protein: CATGLRTDTQYF
CDR3 DNA: TGTGCCACCGGACTTAGGACAGATACGCAGTATTTT

D gene: NA
V gene: TRBV11-2
CDR3 length: 14
J gene: TRBJ2-7
clone size: NA
CDR3 protein: CASSLDPSSYEQYF
CDR3 DNA: TGTGCCAGCAGCTTAGACCCTAGCTCCTACGAGCAGTACTTC

D gene: NA
V gene: TRBV7-8
CDR3 length: 16
J gene: TRBJ2-7
clone size: NA
CDR3 protein: CASSLGSANLLYEQYF
CDR3 DNA: TGTGCCAGCAGCTTGGGCTCGGCGAATCTACTCTACGAGCAGTACTTC